This note documents a single TCR beta chain sequence. Which antigen it targets is not known. There are no base qualities to consult, and no much larger clone falls within one base. The sample comes from a study of blood T cells in healthy people across ages (dated by TCRdb to about 2015). Background for the entire study: In model experiments, roughly one uniquely barcoded TCR beta cDNA molecule per two T cells was captured by template switching. To avoid experimental bias, donors of different ages were spread randomly across the sequencing lanes. Using the same blood draw, the study looked at two additional independent replicas of 1 million unique cDNA reads for two donors, one aged 18 to 30 and the other aged 80 or older. Donors were grouped into four age groups: young (average about 15 years), middle-aged (about 38), aged (about 60) and long-lived (less than 85). To track age-related changes in TCR beta repertoire diversity, the study relied on deep sequencing normalized with unique cDNA molecular identifiers.

Receptor amplification or capture employed 5' RACE. The instrument was an Illumina HiSeq 2500. A second roughly 6 to 12 cycle PCR used a sample-barcoded 5' primer and a J-beta primer mix. A unique molecular identifier was introduced onto each TCR beta cDNA molecule by a template-switch 5' adaptor carrying 12 random nucleotides. At least 2.5 million CDR3-containing paired-end reads were obtained from each sample. The Mint cDNA synthesis kit, primed by a TRBC-specific oligonucleotide, was used to synthesize first-strand cDNA from all RNA. After uracil-DNA glycosylase treatment, a first 18-cycle PCR used universal primers M1SS and BC2_uni_R on all cDNA. The authors processed their data as follows. For normalization, 1 million high-quality reads, each with a distinct molecular identifier, were randomly selected from each sample. Instead of being binned into consensus sequences, reads with shared molecular identifiers were discarded. CDR3 identification, clonotype clustering and error correction used MiTCR with a Q25 quality threshold and the strictest error-elimination algorithm. A nonparametric unseen species model using Euler transformation provided a lower-bound estimate of total TCR beta diversity. The public reads were reprocessed in TCRdb via fastp at Q25 and MiXCR, keeping in-frame beta chains. Each record represents a unique CDR3 protein, reported with the most common genes and DNA among its rows. The V and J calls shown here were made by TCRdb, not taken from the authors' results. The sample table holds approximately 1.5 million distinct CDR3 sequences, of which 40% to 45% were seen once. The ten biggest clones cover about 4% of the sample.

Donors were 35 to 40 systemically healthy Caucasian individuals from Russia aged about 6 to 100 years. Each donor gave roughly 9.5 milliliters of peripheral blood, collected into EDTA-treated Vacutainer tubes. PBMCs were isolated by Ficoll-Paque density-gradient centrifugation, with at least 6 million obtained per sample. Trizol reagent was used to extract total RNA from PBMCs, with at least 6 micrograms per sample. Naive CD45RAhigh/CD27high T cell percentages were measured by flow cytometry on a PBMC aliquot from every donor. Study-level results and caveats: As age increased, observed TCR beta diversity per million T cells dropped in a roughly linear way, and a significant reduction was already evident by age roughly 40. Conclusive comparison of naive and antigen-experienced compartments was prevented by the profiling of bulk unsorted PBMCs. Estimates of total diversity based on one million sequenced T cells were regarded as lower bounds and as underestimates. The long-lived group showed more naive CD4+ T cells, fewer expanded clones and increased TCR diversity than the aged group, suggesting age selection. Because the CMV infection status of the donors was unknown, age-related changes in expanded clonotypes may potentially have been confounded. The percentage of naive T cells measured by flow cytometry correlated strongly with observed TCR beta diversity.

The CDR3 spans 15 residues, from the cysteine through the phenylalanine. This entry keeps only the CDR3 DNA: 45 bases, framed from base 1. The germline V and J ends show losses of 5 bases and 0 bases respectively, and no gene match explains 5 bases of the junction. Material for sequencing was blood. The sequence was obtained from a woman aged 18-29 years in good health. The chain is made from TRBV12-3 or TRBV12-4 and TRBJ1-1, with 8 bases in between that match TRBD1. The sequenced DNA is TGTGCCAGCAGTGATCGACAGGGGATGAACACTGAAGCTTTCTTT. It is translated as CASSDRQGMNTEAFF.